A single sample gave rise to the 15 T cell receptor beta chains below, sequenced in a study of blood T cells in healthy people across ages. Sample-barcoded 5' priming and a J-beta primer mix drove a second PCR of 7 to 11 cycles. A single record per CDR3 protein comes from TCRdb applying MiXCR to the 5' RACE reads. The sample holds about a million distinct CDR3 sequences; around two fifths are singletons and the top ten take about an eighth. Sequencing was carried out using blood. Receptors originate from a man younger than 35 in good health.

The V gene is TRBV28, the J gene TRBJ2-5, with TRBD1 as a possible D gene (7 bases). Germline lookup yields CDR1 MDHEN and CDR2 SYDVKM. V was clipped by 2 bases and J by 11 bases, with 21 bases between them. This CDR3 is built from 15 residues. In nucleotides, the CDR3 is TGTGCCAGCAGTTTAAACAGGGGAGGAAGGAATGAGCAGTACTTC. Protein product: CASSLNRGGRNEQYF.

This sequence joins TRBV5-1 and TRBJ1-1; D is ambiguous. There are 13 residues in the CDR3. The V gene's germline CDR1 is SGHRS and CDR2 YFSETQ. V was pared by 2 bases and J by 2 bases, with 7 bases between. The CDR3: CASSLLINTEAFF. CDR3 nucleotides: TGCGCCAGCAGCTTACTAATAAACACTGAAGCTTTCTTT.

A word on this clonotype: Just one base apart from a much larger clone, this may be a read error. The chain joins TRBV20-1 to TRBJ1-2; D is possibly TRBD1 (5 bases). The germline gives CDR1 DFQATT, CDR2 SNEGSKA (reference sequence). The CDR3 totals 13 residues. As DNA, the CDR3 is TGCGGTGCTAGAGATCAGGGAGTAGGAGGCTACACCTTC. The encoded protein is CGARDQGVGGYTF.

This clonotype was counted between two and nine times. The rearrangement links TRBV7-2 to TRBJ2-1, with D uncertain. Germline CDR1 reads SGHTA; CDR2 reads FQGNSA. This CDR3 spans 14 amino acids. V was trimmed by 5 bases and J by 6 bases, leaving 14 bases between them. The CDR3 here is CASSQRVTGNEQFF. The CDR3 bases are TGTGCCAGCAGCCAAAGGGTGACTGGCAATGAGCAGTTCTTC.

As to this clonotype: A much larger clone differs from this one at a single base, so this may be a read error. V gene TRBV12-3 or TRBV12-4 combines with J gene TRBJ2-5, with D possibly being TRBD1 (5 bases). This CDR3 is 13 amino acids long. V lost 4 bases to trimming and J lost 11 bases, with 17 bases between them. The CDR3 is CASSWGRLHEQYF. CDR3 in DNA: TGTGCCAGCAGTTGGGGCCGCTTACATGAGCAGTACTTC.

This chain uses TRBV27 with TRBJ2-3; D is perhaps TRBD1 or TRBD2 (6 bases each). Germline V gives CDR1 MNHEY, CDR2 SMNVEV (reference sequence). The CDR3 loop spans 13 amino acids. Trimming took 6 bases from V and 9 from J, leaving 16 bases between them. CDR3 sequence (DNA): TGTGCCAGCAGGCCGTACACGGGGGCCACGCAGTATTTT. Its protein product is CASRPYTGATQYF.

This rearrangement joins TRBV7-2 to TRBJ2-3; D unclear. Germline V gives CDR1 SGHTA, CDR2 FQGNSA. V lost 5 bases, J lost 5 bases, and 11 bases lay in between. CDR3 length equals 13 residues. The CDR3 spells CASSAKILDTQYF. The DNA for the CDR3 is TGTGCCAGCAGCGCGAAAATCTTAGATACGCAGTATTTT.

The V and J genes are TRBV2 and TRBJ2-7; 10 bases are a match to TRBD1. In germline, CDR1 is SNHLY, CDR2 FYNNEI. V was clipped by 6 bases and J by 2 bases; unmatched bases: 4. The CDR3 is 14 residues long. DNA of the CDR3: TGTGCCAGCAGGACCGGGACAGGGGCCTACGAGCAGTACTTC. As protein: CASRTGTGAYEQYF.

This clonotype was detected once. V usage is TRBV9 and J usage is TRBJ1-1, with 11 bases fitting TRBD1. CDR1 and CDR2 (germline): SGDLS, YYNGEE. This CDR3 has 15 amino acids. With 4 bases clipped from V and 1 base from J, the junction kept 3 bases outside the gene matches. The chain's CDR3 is CASSWTGGSNTEAFF. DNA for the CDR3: TGTGCCAGCAGCTGGACAGGGGGCTCGAACACTGAAGCTTTCTTT.

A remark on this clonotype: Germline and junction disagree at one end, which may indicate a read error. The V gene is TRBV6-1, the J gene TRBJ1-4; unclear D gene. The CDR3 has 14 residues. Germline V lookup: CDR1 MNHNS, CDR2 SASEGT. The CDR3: CASRPTATNENLFF. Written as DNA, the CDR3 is TGTGCCAGCAGACCAACTGCAACTAATGAAAACCTGTTTTTT.

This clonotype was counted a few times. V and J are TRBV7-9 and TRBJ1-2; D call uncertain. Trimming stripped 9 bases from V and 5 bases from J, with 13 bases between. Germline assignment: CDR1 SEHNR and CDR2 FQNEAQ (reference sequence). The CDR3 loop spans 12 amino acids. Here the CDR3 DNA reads TGTGCCAGGGATGAACTAACTTATGGCTACACCTTC. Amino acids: CARDELTYGYTF. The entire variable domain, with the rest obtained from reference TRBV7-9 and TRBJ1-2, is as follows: DTGVSQNPRHKITKRGQNVTFRCDPISEHNRLYWYRQTLGQGPEFLTYFQNEAQLEKSRLLSDRFSAERPKGSFSTLEIQRTEQGDSAMYLCARDELTYGYTFGSGTRLTVV.

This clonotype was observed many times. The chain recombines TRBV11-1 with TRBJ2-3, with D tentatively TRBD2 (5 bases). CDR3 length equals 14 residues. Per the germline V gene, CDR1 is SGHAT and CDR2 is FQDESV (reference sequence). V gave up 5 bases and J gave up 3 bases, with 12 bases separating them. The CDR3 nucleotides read TGTGCCAGCAGCACACCCTCGGGGACAGATACGCAGTATTTT. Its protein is CASSTPSGTDTQYF.

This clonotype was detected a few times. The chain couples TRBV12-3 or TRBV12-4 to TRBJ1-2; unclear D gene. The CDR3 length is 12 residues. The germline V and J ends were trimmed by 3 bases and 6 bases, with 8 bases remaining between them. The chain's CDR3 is CASSFPAHGYTF. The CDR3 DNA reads TGTGCCAGCAGTTTTCCCGCACATGGCTACACCTTC.

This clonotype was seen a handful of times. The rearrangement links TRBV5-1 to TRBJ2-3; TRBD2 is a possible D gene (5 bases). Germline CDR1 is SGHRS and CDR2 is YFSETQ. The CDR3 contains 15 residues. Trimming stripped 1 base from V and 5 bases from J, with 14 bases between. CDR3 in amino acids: CASSLWTGELDTQYF. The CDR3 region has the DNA TGCGCCAGCAGCTTGTGGACCGGGGAGTTAGATACGCAGTATTTT.

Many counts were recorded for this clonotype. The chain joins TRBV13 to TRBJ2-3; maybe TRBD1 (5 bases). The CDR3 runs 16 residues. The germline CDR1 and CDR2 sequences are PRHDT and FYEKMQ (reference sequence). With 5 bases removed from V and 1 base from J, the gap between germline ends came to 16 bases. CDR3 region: CASSHVLDTRTDTQYF. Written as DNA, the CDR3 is TGTGCCAGCAGCCACGTTTTGGACACCCGCACAGATACGCAGTATTTT.